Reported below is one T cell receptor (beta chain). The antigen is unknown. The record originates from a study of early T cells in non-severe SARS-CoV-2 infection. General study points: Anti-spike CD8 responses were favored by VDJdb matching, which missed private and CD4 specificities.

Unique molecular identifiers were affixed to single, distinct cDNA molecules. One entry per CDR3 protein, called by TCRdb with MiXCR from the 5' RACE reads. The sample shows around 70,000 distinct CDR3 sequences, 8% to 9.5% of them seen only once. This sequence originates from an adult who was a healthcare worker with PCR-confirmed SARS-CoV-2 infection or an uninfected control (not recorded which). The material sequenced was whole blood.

The DNA of the CDR3 is TGTGCCAGCAGCTTAGTACGACTTCAAGAGACCCAGTACTTC. It yields the protein CASSLVRLQETQYF. The genes are TRBV7-2 and TRBJ2-5; D not certain. The CDR3 has 14 residues. The ends were cut back, 1 base at V and 2 bases at J, with 8 bases in the middle. CDR1 is SGHTA, CDR2 FQGNSA, per germline.